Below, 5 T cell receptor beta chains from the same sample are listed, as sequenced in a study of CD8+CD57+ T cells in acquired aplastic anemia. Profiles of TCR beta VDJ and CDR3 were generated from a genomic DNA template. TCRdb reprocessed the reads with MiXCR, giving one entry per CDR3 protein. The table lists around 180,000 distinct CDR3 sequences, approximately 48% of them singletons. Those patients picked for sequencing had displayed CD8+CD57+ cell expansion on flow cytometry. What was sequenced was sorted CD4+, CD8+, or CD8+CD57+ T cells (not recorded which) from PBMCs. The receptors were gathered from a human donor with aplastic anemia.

CDR3 bases: TGCAGCGCCTCCCGAGTTCTGGGGCCCAGGGCTGAAGCTTTCTTT. Protein sequence: CSASRVLGPRAEAFF. The gene calls are TRBV29-1 and TRBJ1-1; maybe TRBD1 (5 bases). Germline V CDR1 and CDR2: SQVTM, ANQGSEA. The V end was cut by 7 bases, the J end by 6 bases, with 24 bases between. This CDR3 is built from 15 residues.

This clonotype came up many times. The CDR3 coding sequence is TGTGCCAGCAGCTTAGAACTGGATAGCAATCAGCCCCAGCATTTT. This gives the protein CASSLELDSNQPQHF. The V gene is TRBV7-2, the J gene TRBJ1-5; D not resolved. Germline V gene lookup returns CDR1 SGHTA and CDR2 FQGNSA. V shed 1 base and J shed 0 bases, with 7 bases lying between them. The CDR3 loop spans 15 amino acids.

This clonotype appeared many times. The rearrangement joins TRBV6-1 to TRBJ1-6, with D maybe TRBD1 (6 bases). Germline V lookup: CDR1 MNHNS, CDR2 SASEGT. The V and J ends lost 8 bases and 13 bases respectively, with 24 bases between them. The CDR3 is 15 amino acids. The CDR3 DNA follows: TGTGCCAGCCAGAAAAACGGCGGGGGGCGCGCGCCCCTCCACTTT. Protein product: CASQKNGGGRAPLHF.

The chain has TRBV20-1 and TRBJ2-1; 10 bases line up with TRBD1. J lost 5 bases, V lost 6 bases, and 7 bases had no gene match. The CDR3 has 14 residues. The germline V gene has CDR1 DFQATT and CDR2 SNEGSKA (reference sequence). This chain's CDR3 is CSAPGQGLNNEQFF. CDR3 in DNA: TGCAGTGCCCCGGGACAGGGGCTTAACAATGAGCAGTTCTTC.

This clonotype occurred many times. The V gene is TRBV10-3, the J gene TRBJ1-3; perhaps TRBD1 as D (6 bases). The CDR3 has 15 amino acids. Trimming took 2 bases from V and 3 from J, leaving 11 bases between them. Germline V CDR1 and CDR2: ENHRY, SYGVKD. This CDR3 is CAISEVAGVGNTIYF. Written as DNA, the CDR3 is TGTGCCATCAGTGAGGTTGCAGGGGTTGGAAACACCATATATTTT.